This is a list of T cell receptor beta chains from one sample in a study of cytomegalovirus exposure and HLA in healthy donors. Sequencing used immunoSEQ multiplex PCR; TCRdb keeps in-frame clones, though not all of them. The sample includes some 160,000 clones, approximately 82% of them seen just once. The specimen was PBMCs. The receptor source for this set is a male donor in good health and CMV-seronegative. Each CDR3 is given with its conserved first and last residue. A D gene is named only where the DNA matches it firmly. Clone size is given for some rows only: seen once, a few or many times, or a class if the clone is expanded.

DNA,CDR3,V,D,size,J
TGCAGCATTGACCGGGACAGTCACTATGGCTACACCTTC,CSIDRDSHYGYTF,TRBV29-1,TRBD1,-,TRBJ1-2
TGTGCCAGCAGCGTGGCGGGACAGCGTTCCCTAGGGGGCTACACCTTC,CASSVAGQRSLGGYTF,TRBV9,TRBD1,-,TRBJ1-2
TGTGCCAGCAGCGTACTCGGGGGGTCCCAAGAGACCCAGTACTTC,CASSVLGGSQETQYF,TRBV9,TRBD2,few,TRBJ2-5
TGTGCCAGCAGCAAATCCGGGACTAGCGGGAGCGGAAGGACAGATACGCAGTATTTT,CASSKSGTSGSGRTDTQYF,TRBV7-3,TRBD2,-,TRBJ2-3
TGTGCCAGCTCCGCGACAGATAACACTGAAGCTTTCTTT,CASSATDNTEAFF,TRBV6-1,-,-,TRBJ1-1
TGTGCCTGGAGTTATGGAGGAAGGGCCGAGCAGTACTTC,CAWSYGGRAEQYF,TRBV30,-,-,TRBJ2-7
TGTGCCAGCTCACCGGGTACAGTCCCCACAGATACGCAGTATTTT,CASSPGTVPTDTQYF,TRBV18,-,-,TRBJ2-3
TGCGCCAGCAGCTCGGGACAGGGGCTACGTTGGGAGCAGTACTTC,CASSSGQGLRWEQYF,TRBV5-1,TRBD1,few,TRBJ2-7
TGTGCCAGCTCAGCGGACAGTCCAACCTACGAGCAGTACTTC,CASSADSPTYEQYF,TRBV18,-,once,TRBJ2-7
TGTTCCAGCAGCATTAGGGACTTGGAGCAGTACTTC,CSSSIRDLEQYF,TRBV7-3,-,-,TRBJ2-7
TGCGCCAGCAGCTTGGCTAGCTTGGATACGCAGTATTTT,CASSLASLDTQYF,TRBV5-1,-,few,TRBJ2-3
TGTGCCAGTAGTATTTCCGGAGCTAACTATGGCTACACCTTC,CASSISGANYGYTF,TRBV19,-,-,TRBJ1-2
TGTGCCAGCAGTTTGACTAGTCCCTACAATGAGCAGTTCTTC,CASSLTSPYNEQFF,TRBV28,-,once,TRBJ2-1
TGTGCCAGCAGCGAGGGGCCCATCCGGGTAGGCCCCAATGGCTACACCTTC,CASSEGPIRVGPNGYTF,TRBV9,-,-,TRBJ1-2
TGCGCCACCTCTCCTCGGACAGGGGAGAACGAGCAGTACTTC,CATSPRTGENEQYF,TRBV5-1,TRBD1,-,TRBJ2-7
TGTGCCAGCAGTGAAACAGACTACGAGCAGTACTTC,CASSETDYEQYF,TRBV2,-,few,TRBJ2-7
TGTGCCAGCAGCGTAGGGCTAGATGATGAGCAGTTCTTC,CASSVGLDDEQFF,TRBV9,-,-,TRBJ2-1
TGTGCCAGCAGATCCGGGACTAGCGCCTCCTACGAGCAGTACTTC,CASRSGTSASYEQYF,TRBV6-5,TRBD2,-,TRBJ2-7
TGTGCCAGCTCACCCAATGACAGGGCTAATGGCTACACCTTC,CASSPNDRANGYTF,TRBV18,TRBD1,-,TRBJ1-2
TGTGCCAGCAGCGACCGGACAGATATAGGCGAGCAGTACTTC,CASSDRTDIGEQYF,TRBV9,-,-,TRBJ2-7
TGTGCCAGCAGTTCCCCGACAGGGTCCTATGGCTACACCTTC,CASSSPTGSYGYTF,TRBV6-5,TRBD1,-,TRBJ1-2
TGTGCCAGCTCACCACCGTCCCGTAACACCGGGGAGCTGTTTTTT,CASSPPSRNTGELFF,TRBV18,-,-,TRBJ2-2
TGTGCCAGCAGCTGGGTGGGACTAGCGGTCAATGAGCAGTTCTTC,CASSWVGLAVNEQFF,TRBV28,TRBD2,-,TRBJ2-1
TGTGCCAGCAGCGTAGCTGGGACTAGAGTCTCCTACAATGAGCAGTTCTTC,CASSVAGTRVSYNEQFF,TRBV9,TRBD2,few,TRBJ2-1
TGTGCCAGCAGTTTTGTGGGAGGCACTGAAGCTTTCTTT,CASSFVGGTEAFF,TRBV27,-,-,TRBJ1-1
TGTGCCAGCAGCGTGAGAGGGACTAGCGACTATGAGCAGTTCTTC,CASSVRGTSDYEQFF,TRBV9,TRBD2,once,TRBJ2-1
TGTGCCAGCGGGGGGACAGGGGCTAACTATGGCTACACCTTC,CASGGTGANYGYTF,TRBV7-9,TRBD1,-,TRBJ1-2
TGTGCCAGCAGCTCCTCTCCGACAGAGACCTACGAGCAGTACTTC,CASSSSPTETYEQYF,TRBV7-2,-,-,TRBJ2-7
TGTGCCAGCAGCCCAGGGAAAACACTGTTTTTT,CASSPGKTLFF,TRBV7-9,-,-,TRBJ1-4
TGTGCCAGCAGCTTTGGCCCCACAGGGTTAACGGAGGGCTACACCTTC,CASSFGPTGLTEGYTF,TRBV7-2,-,-,TRBJ1-2
TGTGCCAGCACCCCCGGGACAGGGGGCGTATCCGGGGCCAACGTCCTGACTTTC,CASTPGTGGVSGANVLTF,TRBV5-8,TRBD1,few,TRBJ2-6
TGTGCCAGCAGCTTAGCGTTGGGAAGGGGGAACGAGCAGTACTTC,CASSLALGRGNEQYF,TRBV7-8,-,-,TRBJ2-7
TGTGCCAGCAGCTTAGGGCATTTGGGACAGCGGAACACTGAAGCTTTCTTT,CASSLGHLGQRNTEAFF,TRBV7-2,TRBD1,-,TRBJ1-1
TGTGCCAGCAGTCCCCGACAGGGAGCGAACACCGGGGAGCTGTTTTTT,CASSPRQGANTGELFF,TRBV27,TRBD1,few,TRBJ2-2
TGTGCCAGCAGTTATAGGGGGTCGGGGAACACTGAAGCTTTCTTT,CASSYRGSGNTEAFF,TRBV7-8,-,-,TRBJ1-1
TGTGCCCGTACTAGCGGGGGGGCCCCAGATACGCAGTATTTT,CARTSGGAPDTQYF,TRBV2,TRBD2,-,TRBJ2-3
TGTGCCAGCAGCCAGACAGGACGGAATCAGCCCCAGCATTTT,CASSQTGRNQPQHF,TRBV6-1,-,-,TRBJ1-5
TGCGCCAGCAGCTCCGGACAGGGAGGAAATCAGCCCCAGCATTTT,CASSSGQGGNQPQHF,TRBV5-1,TRBD1,-,TRBJ1-5
TGTGCCACGAGGCAGGGGGGAATGAACCAAGAGACCCAGTACTTC,CATRQGGMNQETQYF,TRBV6-1,-,-,TRBJ2-5
TGTGCCAGCAGCCAGAGAAGCGGAGCCTACGAGCAGTACTTC,CASSQRSGAYEQYF,TRBV4-2,-,-,TRBJ2-7
TGTGCCAGAACCTTGGACAGGGGTCGTTATAGCAATCAGCCCCAGCATTTT,CARTLDRGRYSNQPQHF,TRBV5-3,TRBD1,-,TRBJ1-5
TGTGCCAGCAGCCCCTCGTACAATGAGCAGTTCTTC,CASSPSYNEQFF,TRBV6-5,-,-,TRBJ2-1
TGTGCCAGCAAGTCCGGGACAGGGGCCTACAATGAGCAGTTCTTC,CASKSGTGAYNEQFF,TRBV2,TRBD1,-,TRBJ2-1
TGTGCCAGCAGCTTAGCGTACGGGGGCTACAATGAGCAGTTCTTC,CASSLAYGGYNEQFF,TRBV7-2,-,-,TRBJ2-1
TGTGCCAGCAGCTTACTGGGGGGTGTTGATTCACCCCTCCACTTT,CASSLLGGVDSPLHF,TRBV7-8,-,few,TRBJ1-6
TGCGCCAGCAGCCCCGCTAACGTTGCAACTAATGAAAAACTGTTTTTT,CASSPANVATNEKLFF,TRBV5-1,-,few,TRBJ1-4
TGTGCCAGCTCCAGACAGGCTGACGAAGCTTTCTTT,CASSRQADEAFF,TRBV18,-,-,TRBJ1-1
TGTGCCAGTAGTATGGTAGCGGGGGGCTATGAGCAGTTCTTC,CASSMVAGGYEQFF,TRBV19,TRBD2,-,TRBJ2-1
TGCGCCGGCAGCCAAGCGGGCAGGGGCCTCTATGGCTACACCTTC,CAGSQAGRGLYGYTF,TRBV4-1,-,-,TRBJ1-2
TGTGCCAGCAGCCCCCAGCGGGGGACAGATACGCAGTATTTT,CASSPQRGTDTQYF,TRBV13,TRBD2,-,TRBJ2-3
TGTGCCAGCAGCCCACACACGGGACAGGGCGGAGACATTCAGTACTTC,CASSPHTGQGGDIQYF,TRBV7-2,TRBD1,-,TRBJ2-4
TGTGCCAGCACCAGGGCTAGCTCCTACGAGCAGTACTTC,CASTRASSYEQYF,TRBV6-1,-,once,TRBJ2-7
TGTGCCAGCAGTTACGGGACTCCTCTCACAGATACGCAGTATTTT,CASSYGTPLTDTQYF,TRBV6-5,-,-,TRBJ2-3